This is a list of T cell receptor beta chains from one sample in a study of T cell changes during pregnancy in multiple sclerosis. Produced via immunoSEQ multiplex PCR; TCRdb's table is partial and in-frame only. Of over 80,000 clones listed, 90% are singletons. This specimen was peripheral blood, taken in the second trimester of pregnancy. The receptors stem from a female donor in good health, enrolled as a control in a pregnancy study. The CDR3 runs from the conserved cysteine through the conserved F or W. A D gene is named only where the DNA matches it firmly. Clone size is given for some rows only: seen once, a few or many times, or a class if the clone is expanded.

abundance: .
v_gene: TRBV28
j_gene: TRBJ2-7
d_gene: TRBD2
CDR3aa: CASSFGGSISYEQYF
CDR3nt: TGTGCCAGCAGTTTCGGCGGGAGTATTTCCTACGAGCAGTACTTC

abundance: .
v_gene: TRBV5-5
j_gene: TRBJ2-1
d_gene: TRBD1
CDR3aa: CASSFRQGASYNEQFF
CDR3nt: TGTGCCAGCAGCTTCCGCCAGGGGGCTTCCTACAATGAGCAGTTCTTC

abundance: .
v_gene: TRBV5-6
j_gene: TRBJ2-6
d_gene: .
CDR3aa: CASSFRGSGANVLTF
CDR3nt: TGTGCCAGCAGCTTCCGGGGCTCTGGGGCCAACGTCCTGACTTTC

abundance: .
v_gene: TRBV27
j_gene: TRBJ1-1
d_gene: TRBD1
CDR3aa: CASSLSPIDRVRIEAFF
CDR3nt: TGTGCCAGCAGTTTATCCCCGATCGACAGGGTGAGAATTGAAGCTTTCTTT

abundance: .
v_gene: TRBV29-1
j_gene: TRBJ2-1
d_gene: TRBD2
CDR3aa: CSVSRTSGIGSLNEQFF
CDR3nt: TGCAGCGTTTCCCGGACTAGCGGGATTGGTTCATTGAATGAGCAGTTCTTC

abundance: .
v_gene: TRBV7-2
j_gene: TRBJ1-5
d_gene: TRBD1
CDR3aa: CASSRTGASNQPQHF
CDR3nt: TGTGCCAGCAGCCGGACAGGGGCTAGCAATCAGCCCCAGCATTTT

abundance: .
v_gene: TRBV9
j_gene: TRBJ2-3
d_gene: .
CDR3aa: CASSVAPRDTQYF
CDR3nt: TGTGCCAGCAGCGTAGCTCCTCGGGATACGCAGTATTTT

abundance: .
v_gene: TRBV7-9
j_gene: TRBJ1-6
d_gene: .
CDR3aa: CASSFPTPNGWSPLHF
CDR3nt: TGTGCCAGCAGCTTCCCGACTCCCAATGGGTGGTCACCCCTCCACTTT

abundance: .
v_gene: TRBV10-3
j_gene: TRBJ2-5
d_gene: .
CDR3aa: CAISEGQGKETQYF
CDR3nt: TGTGCCATCAGTGAGGGGCAGGGAAAAGAGACCCAGTACTTC

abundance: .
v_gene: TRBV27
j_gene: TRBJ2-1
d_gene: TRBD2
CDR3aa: CASSVPSSGSEFEQFF
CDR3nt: TGTGCCAGCAGCGTACCTTCTAGCGGGAGCGAGTTTGAGCAGTTCTTC

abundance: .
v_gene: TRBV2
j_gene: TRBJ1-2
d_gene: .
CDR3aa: CASSEFWESGTF
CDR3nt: TGTGCCAGCAGTGAATTCTGGGAGAGCGGCACCTTC

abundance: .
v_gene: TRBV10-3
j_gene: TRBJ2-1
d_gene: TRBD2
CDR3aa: CAVSGSGRYYNEQFF
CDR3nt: TGTGCCGTAAGCGGGAGCGGTCGTTACTACAATGAGCAGTTCTTC

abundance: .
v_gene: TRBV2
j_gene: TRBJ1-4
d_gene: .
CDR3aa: CASFGGATNEKLFF
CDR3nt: TGTGCCAGCTTCGGAGGGGCAACTAATGAAAAACTGTTTTTT

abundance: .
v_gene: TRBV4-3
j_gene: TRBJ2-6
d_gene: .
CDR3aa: CASSQDTRTGSNVLTF
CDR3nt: TGCGCCAGCAGCCAAGATACCAGAACTGGGAGCAACGTCCTGACTTTC

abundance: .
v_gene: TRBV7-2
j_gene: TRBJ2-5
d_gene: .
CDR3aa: CASSPYQGPEGETQYF
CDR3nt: TGTGCCAGCAGCCCCTACCAGGGACCGGAGGGAGAGACCCAGTACTTC

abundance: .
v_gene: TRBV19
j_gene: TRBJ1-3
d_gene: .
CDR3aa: CATSPVGALSGNTIYF
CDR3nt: TGTGCCACTTCACCGGTCGGTGCCCTCTCTGGAAACACCATATATTTT

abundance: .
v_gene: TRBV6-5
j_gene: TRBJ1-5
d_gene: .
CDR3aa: CASSYSMRARQPQHF
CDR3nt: TGTGCCAGCAGTTACTCGATGAGGGCCCGGCAGCCCCAGCATTTT

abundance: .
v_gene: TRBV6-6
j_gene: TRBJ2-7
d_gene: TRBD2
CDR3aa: CASSFLAGGYEQYF
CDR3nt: TGTGCCAGCAGTTTTTTGGCGGGGGGGTACGAGCAGTACTTC

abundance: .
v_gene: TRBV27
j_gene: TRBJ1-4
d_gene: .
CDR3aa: CASSFESTNEKLFF
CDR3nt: TGTGCCAGCAGTTTCGAGTCAACTAATGAAAAACTGTTTTTT

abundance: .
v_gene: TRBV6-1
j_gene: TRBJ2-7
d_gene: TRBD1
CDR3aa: CASRGQGSYEQYF
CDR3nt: TGTGCCAGCAGAGGACAGGGCTCCTACGAGCAGTACTTC

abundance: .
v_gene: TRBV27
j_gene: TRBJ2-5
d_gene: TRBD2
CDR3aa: CASSRLAGGGETQYF
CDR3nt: TGTGCCAGCAGTCGACTAGCGGGAGGTGGTGAGACCCAGTACTTC

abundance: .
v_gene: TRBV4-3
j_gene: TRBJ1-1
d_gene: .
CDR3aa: CASSQGLRGFF
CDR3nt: TGCGCCAGCAGCCAAGGTCTACGTGGTTTCTTT

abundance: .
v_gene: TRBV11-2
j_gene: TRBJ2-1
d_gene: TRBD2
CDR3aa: CASSPGLAGGNEQFF
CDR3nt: TGTGCCAGCAGCCCCGGACTAGCGGGAGGAAATGAGCAGTTCTTC

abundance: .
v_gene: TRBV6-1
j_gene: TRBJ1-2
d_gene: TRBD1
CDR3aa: CASNRQGANYGYTF
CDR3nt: TGTGCCAGCAACCGACAGGGGGCTAACTATGGCTACACCTTC

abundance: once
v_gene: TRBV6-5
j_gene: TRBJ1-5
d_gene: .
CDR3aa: CASSSGAGQPQHF
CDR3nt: TGTGCCAGCAGTTCAGGGGCAGGTCAGCCCCAGCATTTT

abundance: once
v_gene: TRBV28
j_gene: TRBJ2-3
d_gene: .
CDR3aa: CASRPPGGSTDTQYF
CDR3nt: TGTGCCAGCAGACCCCCAGGGGGGTCCACAGATACGCAGTATTTT

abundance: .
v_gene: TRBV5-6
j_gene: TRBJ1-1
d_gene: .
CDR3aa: CASSLGYREGNTEAFF
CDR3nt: TGTGCCAGCAGCTTGGGGTACAGGGAAGGGAACACTGAAGCTTTCTTT

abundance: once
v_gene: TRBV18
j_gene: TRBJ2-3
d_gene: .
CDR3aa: CASSPLVAGTDTQYF
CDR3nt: TGTGCCAGCTCACCACTGGTAGCGGGCACAGATACGCAGTATTTT

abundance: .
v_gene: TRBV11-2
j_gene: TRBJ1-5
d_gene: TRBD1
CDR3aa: CASSLGTGPSNQPQHF
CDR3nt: TGTGCCAGCAGCCTTGGGACAGGACCTAGCAATCAGCCCCAGCATTTT

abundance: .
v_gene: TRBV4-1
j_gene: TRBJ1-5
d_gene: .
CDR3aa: CASSQDWGSPNQPQHF
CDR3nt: TGCGCCAGCAGCCAAGATTGGGGCAGTCCTAATCAGCCCCAGCATTTT

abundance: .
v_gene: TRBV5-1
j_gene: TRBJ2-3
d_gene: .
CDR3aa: CASSLAGSDTQYF
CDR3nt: TGCGCCAGCAGCCTGGCGGGGTCCGATACGCAGTATTTT

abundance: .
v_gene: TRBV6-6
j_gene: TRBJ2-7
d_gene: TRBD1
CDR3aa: CASSRGQYEQYF
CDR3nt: TGTGCCAGCAGCCGGGGACAGTACGAGCAGTACTTC

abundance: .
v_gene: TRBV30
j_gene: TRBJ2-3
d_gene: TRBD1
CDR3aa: CAWSSGTGVRSDTQYF
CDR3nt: TGTGCCTGGAGCTCCGGGACAGGGGTTCGGTCAGATACGCAGTATTTT

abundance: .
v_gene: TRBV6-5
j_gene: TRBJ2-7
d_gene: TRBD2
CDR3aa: CASSFETSGSYEQYF
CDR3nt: TGTGCCAGCAGTTTTGAGACTAGCGGGAGTTACGAGCAGTACTTC

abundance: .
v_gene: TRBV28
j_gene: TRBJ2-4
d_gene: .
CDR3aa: CASSLRDIQYF
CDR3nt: TGTGCCAGCAGTTTGCGGGACATTCAGTACTTC

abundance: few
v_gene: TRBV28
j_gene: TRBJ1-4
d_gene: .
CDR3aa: CASSFGSGYNEKLFF
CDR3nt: TGTGCCAGCAGTTTCGGGTCAGGGTATAATGAAAAACTGTTTTTT

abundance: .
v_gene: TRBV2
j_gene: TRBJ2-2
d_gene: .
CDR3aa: CASSDVRTNTGELFF
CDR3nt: TGTGCCAGCAGTGACGTCAGGACTAACACCGGGGAGCTGTTTTTT

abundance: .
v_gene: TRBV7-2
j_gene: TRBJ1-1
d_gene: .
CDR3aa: CASSSYRENTEAFF
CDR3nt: TGTGCCAGCAGCTCGTATCGGGAGAACACTGAAGCTTTCTTT

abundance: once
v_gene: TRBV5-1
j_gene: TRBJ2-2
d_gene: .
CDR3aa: CASSLGSGGTGELFF
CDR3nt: TGCGCCAGCAGCTTGGGGTCCGGGGGCACCGGGGAGCTGTTTTTT

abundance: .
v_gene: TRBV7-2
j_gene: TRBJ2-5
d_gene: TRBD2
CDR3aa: CASSLAYSGVGRETQYF
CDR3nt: TGTGCCAGCAGCTTAGCGTATAGCGGGGTTGGTCGGGAGACCCAGTACTTC